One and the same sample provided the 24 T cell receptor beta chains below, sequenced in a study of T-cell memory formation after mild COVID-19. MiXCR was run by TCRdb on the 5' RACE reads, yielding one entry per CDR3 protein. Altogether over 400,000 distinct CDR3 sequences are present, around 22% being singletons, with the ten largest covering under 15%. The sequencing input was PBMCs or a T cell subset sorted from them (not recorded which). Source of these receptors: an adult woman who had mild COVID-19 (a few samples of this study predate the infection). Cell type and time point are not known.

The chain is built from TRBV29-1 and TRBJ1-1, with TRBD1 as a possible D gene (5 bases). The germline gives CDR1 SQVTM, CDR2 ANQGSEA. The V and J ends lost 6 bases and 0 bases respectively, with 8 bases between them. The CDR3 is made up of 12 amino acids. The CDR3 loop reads CSVDSLNTEAFF. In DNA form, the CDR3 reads TGCAGCGTAGACAGTCTGAACACTGAAGCTTTCTTT.

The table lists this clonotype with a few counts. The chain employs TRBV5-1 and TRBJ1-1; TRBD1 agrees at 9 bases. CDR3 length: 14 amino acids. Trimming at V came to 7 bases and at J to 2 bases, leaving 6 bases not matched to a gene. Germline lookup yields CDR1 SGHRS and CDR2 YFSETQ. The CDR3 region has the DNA TGCGCCAGCCGACAGGGGGGACTCAACACTGAAGCTTTCTTT. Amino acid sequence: CASRQGGLNTEAFF. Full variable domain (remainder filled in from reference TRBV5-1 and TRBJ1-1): KAGVTQTPRYLIKTRGQQVTLSCSPISGHRSVSWYQQTPGQGLQFLFEYFSETQRNKGNFPGRFSGRQFSNSRSEMNVSTLELGDSALYLCASRQGGLNTEAFFGQGTRLTVV.

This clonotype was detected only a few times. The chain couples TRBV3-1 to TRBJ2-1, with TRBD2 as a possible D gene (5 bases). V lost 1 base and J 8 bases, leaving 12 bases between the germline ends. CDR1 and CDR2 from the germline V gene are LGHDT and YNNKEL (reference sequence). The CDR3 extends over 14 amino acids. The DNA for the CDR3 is TGTGCCAGCAGCCAAGGACTCGGGATCGATGAGCAGTTCTTC. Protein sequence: CASSQGLGIDEQFF.

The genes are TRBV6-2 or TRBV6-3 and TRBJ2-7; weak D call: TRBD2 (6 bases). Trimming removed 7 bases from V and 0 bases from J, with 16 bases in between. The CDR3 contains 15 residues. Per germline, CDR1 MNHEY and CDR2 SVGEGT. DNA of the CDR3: TGTGCCAGCAATACACCGGGACTCAGCTCCTACGAGCAGTACTTC. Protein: CASNTPGLSSYEQYF.

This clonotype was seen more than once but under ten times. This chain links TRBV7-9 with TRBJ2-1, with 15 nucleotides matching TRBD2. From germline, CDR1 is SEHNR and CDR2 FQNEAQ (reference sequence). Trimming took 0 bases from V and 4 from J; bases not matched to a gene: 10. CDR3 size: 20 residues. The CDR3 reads CASSLAAGLAGGPRYNEQFF. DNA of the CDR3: TGTGCCAGCAGCTTAGCGGCCGGACTAGCGGGAGGGCCTAGGTACAATGAGCAGTTCTTC. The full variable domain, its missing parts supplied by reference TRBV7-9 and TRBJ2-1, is DTGVSQNPRHKITKRGQNVTFRCDPISEHNRLYWYRQTLGQGPEFLTYFQNEAQLEKSRLLSDRFSAERPKGSFSTLEIQRTEQGDSAMYLCASSLAAGLAGGPRYNEQFFGPGTRLTVL.

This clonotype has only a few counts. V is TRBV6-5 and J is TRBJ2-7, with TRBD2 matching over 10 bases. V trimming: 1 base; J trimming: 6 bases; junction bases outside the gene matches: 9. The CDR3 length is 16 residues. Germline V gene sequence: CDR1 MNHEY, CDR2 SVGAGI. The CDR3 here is CASSYLSGRAPGEQYF. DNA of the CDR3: TGTGCCAGCAGTTACTTAAGCGGGAGGGCCCCCGGCGAGCAGTACTTC.

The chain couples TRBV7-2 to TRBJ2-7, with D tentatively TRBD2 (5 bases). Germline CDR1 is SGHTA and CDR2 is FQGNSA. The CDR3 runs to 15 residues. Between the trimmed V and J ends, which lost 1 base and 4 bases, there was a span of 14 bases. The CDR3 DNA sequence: TGTGCCAGCAGCTTAGGGCGGGCCTCCAAATACGAGCAGTACTTC. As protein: CASSLGRASKYEQYF.

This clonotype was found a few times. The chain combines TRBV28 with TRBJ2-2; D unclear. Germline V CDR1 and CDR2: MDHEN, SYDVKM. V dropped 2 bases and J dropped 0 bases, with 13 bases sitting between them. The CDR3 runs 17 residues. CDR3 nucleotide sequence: TGTGCCAGCAGTTTACTCGCGCGCTACTCGAACACCGGGGAGCTGTTTTTT. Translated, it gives CASSLLARYSNTGELFF.

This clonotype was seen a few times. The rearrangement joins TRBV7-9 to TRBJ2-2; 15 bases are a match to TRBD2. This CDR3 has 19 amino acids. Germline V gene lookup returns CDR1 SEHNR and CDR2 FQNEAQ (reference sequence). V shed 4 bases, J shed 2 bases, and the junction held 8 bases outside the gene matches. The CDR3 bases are TGTGCCAGCAGCTCCCCCGGGACTAGCGGGAGGACTAACACCGGGGAGCTGTTTTTT. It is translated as CASSSPGTSGRTNTGELFF.

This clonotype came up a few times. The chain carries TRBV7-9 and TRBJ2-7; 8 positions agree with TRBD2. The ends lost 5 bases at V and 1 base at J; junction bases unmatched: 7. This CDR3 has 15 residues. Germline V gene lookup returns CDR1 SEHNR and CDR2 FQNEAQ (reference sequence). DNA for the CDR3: TGTGCCAGCAGCAACGGGGGGGAGACATCCTACGAGCAGTACTTC. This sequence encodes CASSNGGETSYEQYF.

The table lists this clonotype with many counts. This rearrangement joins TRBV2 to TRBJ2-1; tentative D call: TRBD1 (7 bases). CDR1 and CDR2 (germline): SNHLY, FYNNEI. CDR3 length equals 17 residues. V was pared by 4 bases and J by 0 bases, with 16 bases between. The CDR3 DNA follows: TGTGCCAGCAGTGCCCGACAGGGAGGTAGCTCCTACAATGAGCAGTTCTTC. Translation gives CASSARQGGSSYNEQFF.

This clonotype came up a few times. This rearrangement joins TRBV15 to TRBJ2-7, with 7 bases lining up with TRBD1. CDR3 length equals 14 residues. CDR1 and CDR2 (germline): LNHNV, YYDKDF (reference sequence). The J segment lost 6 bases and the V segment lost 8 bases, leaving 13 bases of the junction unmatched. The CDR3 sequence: CATQQTGTFTEQYF. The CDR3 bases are TGTGCCACCCAACAGACAGGGACCTTCACCGAGCAGTACTTC.

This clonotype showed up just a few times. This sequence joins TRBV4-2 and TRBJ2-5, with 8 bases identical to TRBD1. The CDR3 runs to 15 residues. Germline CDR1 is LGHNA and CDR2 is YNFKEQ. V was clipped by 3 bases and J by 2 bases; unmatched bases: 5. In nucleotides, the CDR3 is TGTGCCAGCAGCCAGGTACAGGGGGATCAAGAGACCCAGTACTTC. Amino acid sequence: CASSQVQGDQETQYF.

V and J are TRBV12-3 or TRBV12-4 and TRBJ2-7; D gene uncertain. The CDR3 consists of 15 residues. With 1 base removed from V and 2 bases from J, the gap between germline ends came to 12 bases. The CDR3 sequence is CASSLVLADPYEQYF. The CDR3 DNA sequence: TGTGCCAGCAGTTTAGTCTTGGCAGATCCCTACGAGCAGTACTTC.

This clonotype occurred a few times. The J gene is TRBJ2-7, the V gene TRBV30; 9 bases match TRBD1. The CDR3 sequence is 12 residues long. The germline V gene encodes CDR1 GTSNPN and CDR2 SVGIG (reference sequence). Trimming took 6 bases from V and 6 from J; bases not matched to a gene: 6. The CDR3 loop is CACPAGQGEQYF. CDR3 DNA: TGTGCCTGCCCAGCGGGACAGGGCGAGCAGTACTTC.

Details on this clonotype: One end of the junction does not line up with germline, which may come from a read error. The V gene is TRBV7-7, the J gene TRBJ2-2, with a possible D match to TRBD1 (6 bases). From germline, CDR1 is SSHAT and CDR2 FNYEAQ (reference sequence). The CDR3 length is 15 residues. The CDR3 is CATSLGGTYTGELFF. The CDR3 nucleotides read TGTGCCACCAGCTTAGGGGGAACCTACACCGGGGAGCTGTTTTTT.

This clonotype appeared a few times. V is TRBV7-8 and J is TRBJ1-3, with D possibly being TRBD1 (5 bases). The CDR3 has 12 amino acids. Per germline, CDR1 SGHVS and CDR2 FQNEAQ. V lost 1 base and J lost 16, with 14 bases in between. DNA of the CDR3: TGTGCCAGCAGCTTAGATGGACATCGGCTTTATTTT. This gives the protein CASSLDGHRLYF. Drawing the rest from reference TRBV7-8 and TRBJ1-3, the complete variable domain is GAGVSQSPRYKVAKRGQDVALRCDPISGHVSLFWYQQALGQGPEFLTYFQNEAQLDKSGLPSDRFFAERPEGSVSTLKIQRTQQEDSAVYLCASSLDGHRLYFGEGSWLTVV.

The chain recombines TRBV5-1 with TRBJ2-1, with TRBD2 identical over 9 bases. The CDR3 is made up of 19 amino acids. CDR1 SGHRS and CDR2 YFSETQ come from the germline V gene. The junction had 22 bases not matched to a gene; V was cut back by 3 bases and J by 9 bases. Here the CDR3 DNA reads TGCGCCAGCAGCTCCGTTTACATGGGGACTAGCCCTTTGGAGGGTGAGCAGTTCTTC. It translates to CASSSVYMGTSPLEGEQFF.

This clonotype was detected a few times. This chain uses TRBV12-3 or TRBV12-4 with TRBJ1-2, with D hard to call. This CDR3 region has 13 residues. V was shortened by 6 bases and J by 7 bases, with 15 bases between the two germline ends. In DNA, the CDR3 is TGTGCCAGCAGCGCCATTGAATCCCGTGGCTACACCTTC. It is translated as CASSAIESRGYTF.

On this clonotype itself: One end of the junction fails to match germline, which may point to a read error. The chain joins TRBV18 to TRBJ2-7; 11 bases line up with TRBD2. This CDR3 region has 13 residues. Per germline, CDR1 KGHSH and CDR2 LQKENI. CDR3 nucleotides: TGTGCCAGCTCCGGGACTAGCGGTCTAACCGGGGACTTC. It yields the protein CASSGTSGLTGDF.

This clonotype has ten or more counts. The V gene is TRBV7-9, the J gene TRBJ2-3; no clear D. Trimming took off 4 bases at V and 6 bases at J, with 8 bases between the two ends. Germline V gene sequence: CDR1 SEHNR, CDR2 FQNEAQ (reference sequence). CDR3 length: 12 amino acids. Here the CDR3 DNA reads TGTGCCAGCAGCTCGACTGCGGATACGCAGTATTTT. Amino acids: CASSSTADTQYF.

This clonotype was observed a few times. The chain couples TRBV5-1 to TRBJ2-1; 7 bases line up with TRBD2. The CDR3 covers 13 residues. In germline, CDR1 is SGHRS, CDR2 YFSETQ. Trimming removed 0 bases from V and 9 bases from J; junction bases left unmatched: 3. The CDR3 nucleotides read TGCGCCAGCAGCTTGGATGGGGGGGGTGAGCAGTTCTTC. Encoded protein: CASSLDGGGEQFF.

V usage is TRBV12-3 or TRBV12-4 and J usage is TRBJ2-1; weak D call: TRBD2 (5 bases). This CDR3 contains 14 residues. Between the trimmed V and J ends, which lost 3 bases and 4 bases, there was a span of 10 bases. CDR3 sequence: CASSFILVYNEQFF. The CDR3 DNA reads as TGTGCCAGCAGTTTCATACTAGTTTACAATGAGCAGTTCTTC.

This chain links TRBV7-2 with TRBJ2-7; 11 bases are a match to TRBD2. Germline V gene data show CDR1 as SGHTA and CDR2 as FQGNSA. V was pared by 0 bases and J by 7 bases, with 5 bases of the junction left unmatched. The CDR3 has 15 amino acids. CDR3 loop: CASSLALAGVKEQYF. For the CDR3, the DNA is TGTGCCAGCAGCTTAGCACTAGCGGGAGTGAAAGAGCAGTACTTC.